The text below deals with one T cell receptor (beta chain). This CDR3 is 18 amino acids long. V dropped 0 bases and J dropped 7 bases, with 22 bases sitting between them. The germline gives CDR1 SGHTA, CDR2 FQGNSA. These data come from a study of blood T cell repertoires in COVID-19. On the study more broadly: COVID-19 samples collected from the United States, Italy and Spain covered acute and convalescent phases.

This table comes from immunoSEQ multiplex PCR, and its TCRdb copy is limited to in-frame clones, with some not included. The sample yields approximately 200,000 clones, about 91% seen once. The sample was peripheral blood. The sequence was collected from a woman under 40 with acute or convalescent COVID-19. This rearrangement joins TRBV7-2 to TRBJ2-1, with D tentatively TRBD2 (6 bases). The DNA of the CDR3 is TGTGCCAGCAGCTTAGCGCCGATTGGGGGACTGGGTCAAAATGAGCAGTTCTTC. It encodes CASSLAPIGGLGQNEQFF.